The following is a T cell receptor (beta chain) sequence with its context. The antigen is undetermined. This CDR3 spans 12 amino acids. Trimming took 5 bases from V and 11 from J, leaving 15 bases between them. Germline values: CDR1 SGHNT, CDR2 YENEEA. These data are taken from a study of vaccination and CD4 T cells after COVID-19. For the study at large: Convalescents were six males and four females, two of them Hispanic. Researchers treated control cultures with a CEFX pool, an HIV-1 Nef pool, or no peptide.

The assay that was used to sequence DNA from cultured CD4+ T cells was the Oncomine TCR Beta short-read assay. Someone extracted genomic DNA from cultured CD4+ T cells. MiXCR was run by TCRdb on the PCR reads, yielding one entry per CDR3 protein. This sample carries just under 20,000 distinct CDR3 sequences, roughly half of them seen once, and the ten largest clones take nearly 2.5%. Treatment noted: approximately 11-day PBMC culture with coronavirus spike peptide pools or control peptides (ViraFEST assay). This specimen consisted of CD4+ T cells from blood, cultured in vitro, obtained after SARS-CoV-2 vaccination. The gene calls are TRBV11-3 and TRBJ1-1; D remains ambiguous. The source of this sequence is a human donor who had recovered from COVID-19. For the CDR3, the DNA is TGTGCCAGCAGCCCTGAACTGGGAGGGGCTTTCTTT. Amino acid sequence: CASSPELGGAFF.